The subject of this entry is one T cell receptor (beta chain). The antigen is not known. The naive CD8 subset, CD45RO-negative cells positively selected for CCR7, excluded terminally differentiated effector memory CD45RA+ cells. Those who donated, Caucasian adults without exception, all lived in Nashville, Tennessee. Germline loops: CDR1 SEHNR, CDR2 FQNEAQ (reference sequence). The V segment lost 5 bases and the J segment 4 bases; nucleotides outside the gene matches: 5. There are 15 residues in the CDR3. This sample is drawn from a study of shared clonotypes between healthy human individuals. Study-wide points: The study found lower generation probabilities in non-shared clonotypes than in those shared by all four donors. Only a few donors were included, so the genetic and exposure-history diversity represented was limited.

Assay used: immunoSEQ multiplex PCR; TCRdb lists only in-frame clones, some missing. Seen here are 2 million or so clones, about 95% observed once, and the top ten hold 0.9% to 1.3%. This TCR was recovered from a young man in good health. Sequencing input: naive CD8+ T cells sorted from blood. This chain connects TRBV7-9 to TRBJ1-1; 12 positions match TRBD1. In DNA form, the CDR3 reads TGTGCCAGCAGCCAGGGACAGGGGGCGGCCACTGAAGCTTTCTTT. It translates to CASSQGQGAATEAFF.